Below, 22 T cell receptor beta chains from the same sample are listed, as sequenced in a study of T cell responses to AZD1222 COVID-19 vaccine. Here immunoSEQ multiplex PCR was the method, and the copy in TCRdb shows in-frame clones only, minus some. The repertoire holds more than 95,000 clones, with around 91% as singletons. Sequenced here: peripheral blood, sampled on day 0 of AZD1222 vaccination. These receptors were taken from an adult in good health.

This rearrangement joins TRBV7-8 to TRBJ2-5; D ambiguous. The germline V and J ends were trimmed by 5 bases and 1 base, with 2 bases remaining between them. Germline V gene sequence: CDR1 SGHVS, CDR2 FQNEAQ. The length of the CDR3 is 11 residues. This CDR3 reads CASSLQETQYF. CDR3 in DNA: TGTGCCAGCAGCCTCCAAGAGACCCAGTACTTC.

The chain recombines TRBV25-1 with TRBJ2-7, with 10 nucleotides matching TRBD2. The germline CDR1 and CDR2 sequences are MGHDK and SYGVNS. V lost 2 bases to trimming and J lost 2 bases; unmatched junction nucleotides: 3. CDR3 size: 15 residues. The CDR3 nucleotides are TGTGCCAGCAGTGAAGAGCGGGGGGGACCCTACGAGCAGTACTTC. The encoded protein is CASSEERGGPYEQYF.

The CDR3 sequence is CASSQGHRQPQHF. The CDR3 nucleotides are TGTGCCAGCAGCCAGGGACATCGCCAGCCCCAGCATTTT. V gene TRBV7-3 combines with J gene TRBJ1-5; the D gene is possibly TRBD1 (6 bases). Trimming stripped 5 bases from V and 7 bases from J, with 12 bases between. Germline CDR1 reads SGHTA; CDR2 reads FQGTGA. The CDR3 is made up of 13 amino acids.

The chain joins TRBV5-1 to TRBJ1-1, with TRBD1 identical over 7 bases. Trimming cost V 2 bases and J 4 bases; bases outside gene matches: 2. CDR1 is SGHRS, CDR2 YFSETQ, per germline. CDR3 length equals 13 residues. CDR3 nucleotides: TGCGCCAGCAGCTTCGCAGGGGGCACTGAAGCTTTCTTT. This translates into CASSFAGGTEAFF.

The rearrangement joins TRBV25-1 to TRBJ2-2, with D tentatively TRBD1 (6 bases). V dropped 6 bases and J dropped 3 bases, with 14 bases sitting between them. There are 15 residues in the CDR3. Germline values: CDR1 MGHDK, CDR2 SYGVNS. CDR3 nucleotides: TGTGCCAGCAGAACCCCAGGGGACGACACCGGGGAGCTGTTTTTT. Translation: CASRTPGDDTGELFF.

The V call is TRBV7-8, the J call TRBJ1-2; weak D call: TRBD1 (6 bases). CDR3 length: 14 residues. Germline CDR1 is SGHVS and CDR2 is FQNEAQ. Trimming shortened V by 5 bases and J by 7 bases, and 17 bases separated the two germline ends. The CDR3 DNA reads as TGTGCCAGCAGCGCTAGCGGGGGGGCGGGTGGCTACACCTTC. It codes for CASSASGGAGGYTF.

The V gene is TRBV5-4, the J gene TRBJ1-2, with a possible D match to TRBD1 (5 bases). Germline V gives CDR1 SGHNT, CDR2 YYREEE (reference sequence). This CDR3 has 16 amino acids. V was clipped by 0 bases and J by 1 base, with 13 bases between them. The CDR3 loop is CASSLGMSGYNYGYTF. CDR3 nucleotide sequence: TGTGCCAGCAGCTTGGGAATGTCAGGGTATAACTATGGCTACACCTTC.

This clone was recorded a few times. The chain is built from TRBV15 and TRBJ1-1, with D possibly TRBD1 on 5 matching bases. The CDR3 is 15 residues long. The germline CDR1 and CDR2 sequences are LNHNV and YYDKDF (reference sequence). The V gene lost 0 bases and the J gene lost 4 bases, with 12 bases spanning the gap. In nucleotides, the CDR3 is TGTGCCACCAGCAGAGATCTGGGGGTGGGCACTGAAGCTTTCTTT. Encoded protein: CATSRDLGVGTEAFF.

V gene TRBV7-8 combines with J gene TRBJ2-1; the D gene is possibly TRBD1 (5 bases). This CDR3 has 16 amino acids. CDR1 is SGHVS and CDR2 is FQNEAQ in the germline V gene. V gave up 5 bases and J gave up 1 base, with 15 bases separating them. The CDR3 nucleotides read TGTGCCAGCAGCAAGGGGCTCCCGGATTCCTACAATGAGCAGTTCTTC. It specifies CASSKGLPDSYNEQFF.

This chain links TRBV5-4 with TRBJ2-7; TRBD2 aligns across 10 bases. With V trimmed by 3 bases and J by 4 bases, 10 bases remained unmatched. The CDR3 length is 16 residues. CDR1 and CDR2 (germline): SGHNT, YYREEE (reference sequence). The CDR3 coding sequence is TGTGCCAGCAGCTCCTCCCCCGGAGCGGGGGGGTACGAGCAGTACTTC. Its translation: CASSSSPGAGGYEQYF.

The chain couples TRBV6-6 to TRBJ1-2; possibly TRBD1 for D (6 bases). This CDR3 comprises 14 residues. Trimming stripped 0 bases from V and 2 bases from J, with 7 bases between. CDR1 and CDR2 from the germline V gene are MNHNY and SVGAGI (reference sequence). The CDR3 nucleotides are TGTGCCAGCAGTTACTCGACAGGAAACTATGGCTACACCTTC. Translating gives CASSYSTGNYGYTF.

DNA of the CDR3: TGTGCCAGCAGCTTTGGGAATCAGCCCCAGCATTTT. It translates to CASSFGNQPQHF. This chain links TRBV7-9 with TRBJ1-5; no clear D. V lost 3 bases and J lost 4, with 4 bases in between. This CDR3 comprises 12 residues. Germline V CDR1 and CDR2: SEHNR, FQNEAQ (reference sequence).

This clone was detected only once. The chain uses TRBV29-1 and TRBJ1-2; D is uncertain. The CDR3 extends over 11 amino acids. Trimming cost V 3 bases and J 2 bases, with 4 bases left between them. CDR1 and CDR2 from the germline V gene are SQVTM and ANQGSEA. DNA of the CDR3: TGCAGCGTTGACACGAACTATGGCTACACCTTC. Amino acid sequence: CSVDTNYGYTF. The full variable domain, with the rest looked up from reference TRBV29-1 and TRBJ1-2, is SAVISQKPSRDICQRGTSLTIQCQVDSQVTMMFWYRQQPGQSLTLIATANQGSEATYESGFVIDKFPISRPNLTFSTLTVSNMSPEDSSIYLCSVDTNYGYTFGSGTRLTVV.

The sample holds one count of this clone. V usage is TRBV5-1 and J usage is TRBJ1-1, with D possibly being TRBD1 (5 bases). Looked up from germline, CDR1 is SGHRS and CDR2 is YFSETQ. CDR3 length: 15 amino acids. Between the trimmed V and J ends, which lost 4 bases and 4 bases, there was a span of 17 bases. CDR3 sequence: CASSGSQGVGTEAFF. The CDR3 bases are TGCGCCAGCAGCGGGTCGCAGGGAGTAGGCACTGAAGCTTTCTTT.

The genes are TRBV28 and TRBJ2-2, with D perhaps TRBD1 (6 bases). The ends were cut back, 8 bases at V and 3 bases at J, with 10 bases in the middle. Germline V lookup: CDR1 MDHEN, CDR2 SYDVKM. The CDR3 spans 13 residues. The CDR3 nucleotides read TGTGCCAGCCGCAGGGGAGACACCGGGGAGCTGTTTTTT. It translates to CASRRGDTGELFF.

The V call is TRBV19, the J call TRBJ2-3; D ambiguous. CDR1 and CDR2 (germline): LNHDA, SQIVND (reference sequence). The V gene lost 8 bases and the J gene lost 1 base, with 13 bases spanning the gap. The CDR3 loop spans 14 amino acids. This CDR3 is CASRSAHRTDTQYF. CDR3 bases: TGTGCCAGTCGGTCTGCCCACCGCACAGATACGCAGTATTTT.

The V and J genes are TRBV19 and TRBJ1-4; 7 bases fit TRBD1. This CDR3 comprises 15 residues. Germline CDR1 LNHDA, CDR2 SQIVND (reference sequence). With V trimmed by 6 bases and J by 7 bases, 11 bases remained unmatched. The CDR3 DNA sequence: TGTGCCAGTAGAGCCCGGACAGGCCCGGGTGAAAAACTGTTTTTT. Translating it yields CASRARTGPGEKLFF.

This chain's CDR3 is CASSLTQTQETQYF. Written as DNA, the CDR3 is TGTGCCAGCAGTTTAACACAGACTCAAGAGACCCAGTACTTC. V usage is TRBV28 and J usage is TRBJ2-5, with D unresolved. The V and J ends lost 2 bases and 2 bases respectively, with 9 bases between them. Germline CDR1 MDHEN, CDR2 SYDVKM. The CDR3 extends over 14 amino acids. Looking up the rest from reference TRBV28 and TRBJ2-5 gives the full variable domain: DVKVTQSSRYLVKRTGEKVFLECVQDMDHENMFWYRQDPGLGLRLIYFSYDVKMKEKGDIPEGYSVSREKKERFSLILESASTNQTSMYLCASSLTQTQETQYFGPGTRLLVL.

DNA of the CDR3: TGTGCCAGCAGGCTCAGGGGAAGGGACACTGAAGCTTTCTTT. Protein product: CASRLRGRDTEAFF. This chain links TRBV6-5 with TRBJ1-1, with D maybe TRBD1 (6 bases). Looked up from germline, CDR1 is MNHEY and CDR2 is SVGAGI. Trimming took off 6 bases at V and 3 bases at J, with 14 bases between the two ends. The CDR3 runs 14 residues.

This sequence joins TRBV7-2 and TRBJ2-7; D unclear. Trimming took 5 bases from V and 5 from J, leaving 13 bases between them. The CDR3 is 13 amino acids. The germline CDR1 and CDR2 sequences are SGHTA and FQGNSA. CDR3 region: CASSPHQGNEQYF. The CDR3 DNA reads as TGTGCCAGCAGCCCCCATCAAGGAAACGAGCAGTACTTC.

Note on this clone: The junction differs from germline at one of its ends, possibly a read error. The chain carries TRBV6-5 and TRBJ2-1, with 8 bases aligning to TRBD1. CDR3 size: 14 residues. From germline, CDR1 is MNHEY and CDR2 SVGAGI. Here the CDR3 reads CTSRPGQAYNEQFF. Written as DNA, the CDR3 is TGTACCAGCAGACCGGGACAGGCCTACAATGAGCAGTTCTTC.

The CDR3 DNA sequence: TGTGCCAGCTCACCGACTCGGACAGGGGAATGGGGCTACACCTTC. This sequence encodes CASSPTRTGEWGYTF. The chain uses TRBV18 and TRBJ1-2; 9 bases are a match to TRBD1. J was trimmed by 8 bases and V by 3 bases; bases with no gene match: 10. Germline V gives CDR1 KGHSH, CDR2 LQKENI. CDR3 length: 15 residues.